Reported below is one T cell receptor (beta chain). The sample comes from a study of T-cell reconstitution after alpha-beta-depleted transplantation in children. Molecular barcoding with unique molecular identifiers was used for the TCRbeta library. TCRdb recomputed calls from the PCR reads with MiXCR, one row per CDR3 protein. The sample carries approximately 390,000 distinct CDR3 sequences, roughly a tenth recorded once. Sequencing was performed on PBMCs from the stem cell graft donor, taken from the stem cell graft. This receptor was identified in a human donor who donated a stem cell graft to a child with acute myeloid leukemia.

The CDR3 spells CASSLSGWVGGETQYF. Here the CDR3 DNA reads TGTGCCAGCAGCTTAAGTGGCTGGGTTGGGGGGGAGACCCAGTACTTC. The chain has TRBV7-3 and TRBJ2-5; maybe TRBD2 (6 bases). Germline V lookup: CDR1 SGHTA, CDR2 FQGTGA. The CDR3 length is 16 residues. V was trimmed by 1 base and J by 5 bases, leaving 17 bases between them.